This T cell receptor beta chain was sequenced during a study of T cell repertoires in cytomegalovirus infection. Study summary: It was the public TCR beta signatures that indicated both CMV infection and matching HLA type.

CDR3 length equals 16 residues. The germline V gene encodes CDR1 SGHVS and CDR2 FQNEAQ. Trimming removed 0 bases at V and 0 bases at J, with 9 bases between. TCRdb recomputed calls from the reads with MiXCR, one row per CDR3 protein. The repertoire holds 350,000 to 550,000 distinct CDR3 sequences, with roughly 30% as singletons. Points from the study as a whole: Ex vivo responses were dominated by HLA-C-restricted CMV-specific TCR beta clonotypes. Identification of carriers of CMV plus the relevant HLA was performed using cumulative public TCR beta family frequency.

This clonotype was detected many times. Antigen: not known. The sequence was collected from a human donor in good health (CMV status not recorded). Some clones in this sample may be carry-over from other donors' samples. The source material was PBMCs. The chain carries TRBV7-8 and TRBJ1-5; tentatively, D is TRBD1 (6 bases). The CDR3: CASSLAGGNSNQPQHF. In DNA form, the CDR3 reads TGTGCCAGCAGCTTAGCCGGGGGCAATAGCAATCAGCCCCAGCATTTT.